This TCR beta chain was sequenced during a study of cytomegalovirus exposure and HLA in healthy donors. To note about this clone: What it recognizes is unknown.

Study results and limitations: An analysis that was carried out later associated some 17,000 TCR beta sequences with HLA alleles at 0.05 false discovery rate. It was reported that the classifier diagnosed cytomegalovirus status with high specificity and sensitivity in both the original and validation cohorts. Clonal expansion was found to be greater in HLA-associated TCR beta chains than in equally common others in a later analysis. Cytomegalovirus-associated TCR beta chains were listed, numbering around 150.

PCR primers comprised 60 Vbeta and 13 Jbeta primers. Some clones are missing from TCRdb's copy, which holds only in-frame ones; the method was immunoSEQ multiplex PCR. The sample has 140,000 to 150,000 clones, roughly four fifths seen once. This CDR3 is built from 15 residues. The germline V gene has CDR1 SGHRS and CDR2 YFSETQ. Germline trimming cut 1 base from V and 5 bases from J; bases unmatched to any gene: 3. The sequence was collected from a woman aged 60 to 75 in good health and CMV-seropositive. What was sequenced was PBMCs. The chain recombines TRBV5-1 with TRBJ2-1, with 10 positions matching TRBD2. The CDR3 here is CASSLIAGGDNEQFF. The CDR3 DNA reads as TGCGCCAGCAGCTTGATAGCGGGAGGAGACAATGAGCAGTTCTTC. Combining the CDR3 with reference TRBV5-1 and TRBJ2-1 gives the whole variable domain KAGVTQTPRYLIKTRGQQVTLSCSPISGHRSVSWYQQTPGQGLQFLFEYFSETQRNKGNFPGRFSGRQFSNSRSEMNVSTLELGDSALYLCASSLIAGGDNEQFFGPGTRLTVL.